The text below deals with one T cell receptor beta chain. Antigen unknown. These data belong to a study of STAT3 mutations in large granular lymphocyte leukemia. Background on the study: Canonical activating STAT3 mutations were detected in roughly half of the longitudinally sequenced T-LGLL patients.

General study points: In T-cell large granular lymphocyte leukemia, about half of patients showed multiple immunodominant subclonotypes. All newly emerging clones after therapy were STAT3 wild type. Differing intervals and regimens complicate linking therapy response to clone burden.

TCRbeta libraries averaged around 42,000 productive templates per sample. Assay: immunoSEQ multiplex PCR; the TCRdb copy retains only in-frame clones and omits some. Counted here are 10,000 to 15,000 clones, approximately 85% occurring once; the ten biggest clones make up roughly 12%. Germline V gives CDR1 SGHRS, CDR2 YFSETQ. Trimming pared 0 bases from V and 0 bases from J, leaving 12 bases between. The CDR3 totals 16 residues. This receptor was taken from a human donor with T large granular lymphocyte leukemia. Some clones in this sample may be carry-over from other donors' samples. The genes are TRBV5-1 and TRBJ2-5; D could derive from TRBD1 or TRBD2 (6 bases each). Sequencing was carried out using PBMCs. In DNA form, the CDR3 reads TGCGCCAGCAGCTTGGCGGGGGCGGGGTACCAAGAGACCCAGTACTTC. The encoded protein is CASSLAGAGYQETQYF. The full variable domain, in which reference TRBV5-1 and TRBJ2-5 provide the parts outside the CDR3, is KAGVTQTPRYLIKTRGQQVTLSCSPISGHRSVSWYQQTPGQGLQFLFEYFSETQRNKGNFPGRFSGRQFSNSRSEMNVSTLELGDSALYLCASSLAGAGYQETQYFGPGTRLLVL.